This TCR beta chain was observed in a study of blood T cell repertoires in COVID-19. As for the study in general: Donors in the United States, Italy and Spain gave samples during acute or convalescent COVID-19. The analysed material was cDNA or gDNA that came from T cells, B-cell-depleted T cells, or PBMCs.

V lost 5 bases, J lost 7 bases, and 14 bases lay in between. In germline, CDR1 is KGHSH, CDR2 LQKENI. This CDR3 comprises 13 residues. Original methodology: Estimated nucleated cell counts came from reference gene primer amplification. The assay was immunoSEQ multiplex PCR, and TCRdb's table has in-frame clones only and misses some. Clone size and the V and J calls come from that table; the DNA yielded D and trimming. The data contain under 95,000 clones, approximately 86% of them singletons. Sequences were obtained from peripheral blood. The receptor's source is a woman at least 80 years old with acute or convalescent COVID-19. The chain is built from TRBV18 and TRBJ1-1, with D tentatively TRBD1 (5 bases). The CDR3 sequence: CASSTQGSGEAFF. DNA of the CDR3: TGTGCCAGCTCAACCCAGGGAAGTGGTGAAGCTTTCTTT.